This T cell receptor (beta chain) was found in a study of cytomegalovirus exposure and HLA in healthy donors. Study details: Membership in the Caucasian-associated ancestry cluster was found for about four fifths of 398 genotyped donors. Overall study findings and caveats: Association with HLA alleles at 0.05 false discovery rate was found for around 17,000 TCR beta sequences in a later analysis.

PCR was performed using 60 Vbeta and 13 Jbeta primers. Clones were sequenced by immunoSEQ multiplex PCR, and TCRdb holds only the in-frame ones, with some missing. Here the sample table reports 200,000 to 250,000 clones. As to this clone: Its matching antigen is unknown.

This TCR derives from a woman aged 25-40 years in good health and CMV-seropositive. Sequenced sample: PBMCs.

The CDR3 region is CASSPPTGPNTEAFF. As DNA, the CDR3 is TGTGCCAGCTCACCACCCACAGGACCGAACACTGAAGCTTTCTTT. The V and J genes are TRBV18 and TRBJ1-1; maybe TRBD1 (5 bases). This CDR3 contains 15 residues. The germline gives CDR1 KGHSH, CDR2 LQKENI. Trimming cost V 0 bases and J 1 base, with 9 bases left between them.